These T cell receptor beta chains were read from a single sample in a study of T cell responses to AZD1222 COVID-19 vaccine. TCRdb keeps only in-frame clones here, not all; method: immunoSEQ multiplex PCR. The sample lists about 73,000 clones; 89% were seen once. The sequenced sample was peripheral blood, obtained 28 days after the second AZD1222 dose. The receptors originated from an adult who received the AZD1222 COVID-19 vaccine. Both conserved end residues are part of each CDR3. D genes are given only for firm matches. Clone sizes are given selectively: once, few, many, or a class where the clone is expanded.

J gene,clone size,V gene,D gene,CDR3 protein,CDR3 DNA
TRBJ1-1,-,TRBV6-6,TRBD1,CASTEQGGRMDTEAFF,TGTGCCAGCACGGAACAGGGGGGTCGGATGGACACTGAAGCTTTCTTT
TRBJ1-1,-,TRBV5-1,TRBD1,CASSLGQGLPEAFF,TGCGCCAGCAGCTTGGGACAGGGGTTGCCTGAAGCTTTCTTT
TRBJ2-3,-,TRBV19,TRBD2,CASSVREGRSTDTQYF,TGTGCCAGTAGTGTGCGGGAGGGCCGAAGCACAGATACGCAGTATTTT
TRBJ1-6,-,TRBV5-6,-,CARSLNAGGVAYNSPLHF,TGTGCCCGCAGCTTGAACGCCGGGGGGGTGGCCTATAATTCACCCCTCCACTTT
TRBJ1-5,-,TRBV29-1,TRBD1,CSASDRVGQPQHF,TGCAGCGCCTCCGACAGGGTTGGTCAGCCCCAGCATTTT
TRBJ1-6,-,TRBV5-4,TRBD1,CASSRSATGVSPLHF,TGTGCCAGCAGCCGGTCGGCGACAGGGGTTTCACCCCTCCACTTT
TRBJ2-2,-,TRBV5-6,TRBD2,CASSLRAGLNTGELFF,TGTGCCAGCAGCTTGAGAGCGGGACTGAACACCGGGGAGCTGTTTTTT
TRBJ1-1,few,TRBV3-1/TRBV3-2,-,CASSTPETNTEAFF,TGTGCCAGCAGCACCCCGGAGACGAACACTGAAGCTTTCTTT
TRBJ2-3,-,TRBV9,-,CASSELDRSLSDTQYF,TGTGCCAGCAGCGAGCTCGACAGGAGCCTGTCAGATACGCAGTATTTT
TRBJ1-6,-,TRBV28,-,CASRGPYNSPLHF,TGTGCCAGCAGGGGCCCCTATAATTCACCCCTCCACTTT
TRBJ2-3,-,TRBV14,TRBD2,CASSQGPGSGRAVDTQYF,TGTGCCAGCAGCCAAGGACCGGGGAGCGGGAGGGCTGTAGATACGCAGTATTTT
TRBJ1-4,once,TRBV27,-,CASSFTVGSATNEKLFF,TGTGCCAGCAGCTTTACAGTAGGATCTGCAACTAATGAAAAACTGTTTTTT
TRBJ2-1,-,TRBV5-1,-,CASSGDGSSYNEQFF,TGCGCCAGCAGCGGGGACGGGAGCTCCTACAATGAGCAGTTCTTC
TRBJ2-2,-,TRBV19,-,CASSMVWGEPPNTGELFF,TGTGCCAGTAGTATGGTCTGGGGGGAGCCACCGAACACCGGGGAGCTGTTTTTT
TRBJ1-2,-,TRBV5-1,-,CASSATGADGYTF,TGCGCCAGCAGCGCGACTGGGGCGGATGGCTACACCTTC
TRBJ2-5,-,TRBV28,TRBD2,CASSWRGGMSETQYF,TGTGCCAGCAGTTGGCGGGGGGGCATGAGTGAGACCCAGTACTTC
TRBJ2-7,-,TRBV18,TRBD1,CASSRDRDIEQYF,TGTGCCAGCTCACGGGACAGGGATATCGAGCAGTACTTC
TRBJ2-5,-,TRBV9,-,CASSFSGALETQYF,TGTGCCAGCAGCTTCTCAGGGGCCCTAGAGACCCAGTACTTC
TRBJ1-2,-,TRBV7-9,-,CASSPRDINGYTF,TGTGCCAGCAGCCCCCGGGACATTAATGGCTACACCTTC
TRBJ1-4,-,TRBV2,-,CASRARGATNEKLFF,TGTGCCAGCAGAGCCAGGGGAGCAACTAATGAAAAACTGTTTTTT
TRBJ1-4,-,TRBV5-6,-,CASSLAGTPEKLFF,TGTGCCAGCAGCTTGGCCGGGACTCCTGAAAAACTGTTTTTT
TRBJ2-3,-,TRBV7-6,TRBD1,CASSTGQGTDTQYF,TGTGCCAGCAGCACGGGACAGGGGACAGATACGCAGTATTTT